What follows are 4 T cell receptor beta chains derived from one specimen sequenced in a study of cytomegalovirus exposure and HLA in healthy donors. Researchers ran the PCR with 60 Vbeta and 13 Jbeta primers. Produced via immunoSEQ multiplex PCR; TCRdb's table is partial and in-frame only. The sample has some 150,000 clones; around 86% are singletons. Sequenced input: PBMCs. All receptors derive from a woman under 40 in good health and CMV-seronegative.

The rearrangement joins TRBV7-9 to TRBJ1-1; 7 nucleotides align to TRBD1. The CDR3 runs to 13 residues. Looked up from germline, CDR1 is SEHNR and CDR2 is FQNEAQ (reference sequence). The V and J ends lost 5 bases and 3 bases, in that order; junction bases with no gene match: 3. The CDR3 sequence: CASSQTGYTEAFF. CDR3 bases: TGTGCCAGCAGCCAGACAGGGTACACTGAAGCTTTCTTT. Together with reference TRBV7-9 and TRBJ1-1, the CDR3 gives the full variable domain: DTGVSQNPRHKITKRGQNVTFRCDPISEHNRLYWYRQTLGQGPEFLTYFQNEAQLEKSRLLSDRFSAERPKGSFSTLEIQRTEQGDSAMYLCASSQTGYTEAFFGQGTRLTVV.

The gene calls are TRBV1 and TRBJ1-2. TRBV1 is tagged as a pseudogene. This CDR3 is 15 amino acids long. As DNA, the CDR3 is TGCACCAGCAGCCAAAGGCGGGGCGAACTCGGGAAGATAACCTTC. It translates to CTSSQRRGELGKITF.

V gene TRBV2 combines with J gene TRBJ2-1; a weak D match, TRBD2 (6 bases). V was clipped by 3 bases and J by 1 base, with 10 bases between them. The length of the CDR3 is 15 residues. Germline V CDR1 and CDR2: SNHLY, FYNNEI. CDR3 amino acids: CASSEEGSSYNEQFF. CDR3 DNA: TGTGCCAGCAGTGAGGAGGGTTCATCCTACAATGAGCAGTTCTTC.

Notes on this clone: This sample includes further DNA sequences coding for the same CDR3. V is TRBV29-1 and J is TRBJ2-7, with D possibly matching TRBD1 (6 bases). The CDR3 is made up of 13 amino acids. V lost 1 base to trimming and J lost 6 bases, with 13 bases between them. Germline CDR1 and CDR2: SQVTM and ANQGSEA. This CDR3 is CSVEGQGPAEQYF. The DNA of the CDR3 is TGCAGCGTTGAAGGGCAGGGGCCCGCCGAGCAGTACTTC.